The 24 T cell receptor beta chains given below trace back to one sample, sequenced in a study of blood T cell repertoires in COVID-19. Measured with immunoSEQ multiplex PCR; TCRdb has only the in-frame clones, and not every one. The sample lists over 85,000 clones, 72% occurring once. Sequenced input: peripheral blood. These receptors were collected from a woman aged 55-69 years with acute or convalescent COVID-19.

This clone was counted ten times or more. The rearrangement uses TRBV24-1 and TRBJ2-5; the match to TRBD1 covers 7 bases. V lost 7 bases, J lost 4 bases, and 8 bases stayed unmatched. CDR1 is KGHDR and CDR2 is SFDVKD in the germline V gene. This CDR3 has 14 residues. CDR3 DNA: TGTGCCACCAGCCATACAGGGGAGCGAGAGACCCAGTACTTC. It is translated as CATSHTGERETQYF.

This chain connects TRBV29-1 to TRBJ1-3; TRBD1 might be the D (6 bases). Germline lookup yields CDR1 SQVTM and CDR2 ANQGSEA. The CDR3 is 13 amino acids. V was trimmed by 6 bases and J by 0 bases, leaving 9 bases between them. The CDR3, as DNA: TGCAGCGTGAGACAGGTCTCTGGAAACACCATATATTTT. This encodes CSVRQVSGNTIYF.

The chain employs TRBV5-1 and TRBJ1-2, with a tentative D call TRBD1 (6 bases). V was cut by 0 bases and J by 3 bases, with 9 bases left in between. The CDR3 spans 14 residues. CDR1 is SGHRS and CDR2 is YFSETQ in the germline V gene. CDR3 amino acids: CASSLDRADYGYTF. For the CDR3, the DNA is TGCGCCAGCAGCTTGGACAGGGCGGACTATGGCTACACCTTC. Complete variable domain (other parts from reference TRBV5-1 and TRBJ1-2): KAGVTQTPRYLIKTRGQQVTLSCSPISGHRSVSWYQQTPGQGLQFLFEYFSETQRNKGNFPGRFSGRQFSNSRSEMNVSTLELGDSALYLCASSLDRADYGYTFGSGTRLTVV.

Points on this clone: The junction departs from the called germline gene at one end, perhaps through a read error. The chain links TRBV5-1 to TRBJ2-4, with 7 bases matching TRBD2. Germline-derived CDR1 and CDR2 are SGHRS and YFSETQ. The CDR3 length is 13 residues. The CDR3 DNA reads TGCGCCAGCAGCTGGGGGGGTGACAGCAATGTTAACTTC. Its protein product is CASSWGGDSNVNF. Looking up the rest from reference TRBV5-1 and TRBJ2-4 gives the full variable domain: KAGVTQTPRYLIKTRGQQVTLSCSPISGHRSVSWYQQTPGQGLQFLFEYFSETQRNKGNFPGRFSGRQFSNSRSEMNVSTLELGDSALYLCASSWGGDSNVNFGAGTRLSVL.

The V and J genes are TRBV30 and TRBJ2-7, with 7 positions matching TRBD1. Germline CDR1 reads GTSNPN; CDR2 reads SVGIG (reference sequence). The CDR3 length is 12 residues. V was pared by 8 bases and J by 3 bases, with 7 bases of the junction left unmatched. CDR3 region: CALGQDNYEQYF. The CDR3 coding sequence is TGTGCCCTCGGACAGGATAACTACGAGCAGTACTTC.

The chain carries TRBV19 and TRBJ1-2, with 10 bases that match TRBD1. CDR1 is LNHDA and CDR2 is SQIVND in the germline V gene (reference sequence). The V segment lost 3 bases and the J segment 8 bases; nucleotides outside the gene matches: 15. This CDR3 spans 17 amino acids. In nucleotides, the CDR3 is TGTGCCAGTAGTATGTCGTCCAGGACAGGGGGATCGAAAGGCTACACCTTC. Its translation: CASSMSSRTGGSKGYTF.

This chain links TRBV29-1 with TRBJ1-4; 9 bases line up with TRBD1. This CDR3 is 13 amino acids long. V shed 5 bases and J 6 bases; nucleotides not matched to a gene: 4. The germline V gene has CDR1 SQVTM and CDR2 ANQGSEA. The CDR3 protein is CSVLDRGYEKLFF. In DNA form, the CDR3 reads TGCAGCGTTCTCGACAGGGGGTATGAAAAACTGTTTTTT.

The V and J genes are TRBV28 and TRBJ1-1; D possibly corresponds to TRBD1 (6 bases). V lost 5 bases to trimming and J lost 5 bases, with 18 bases between them. This CDR3 comprises 15 residues. CDR1 and CDR2 from the germline V gene are MDHEN and SYDVKM. Written as DNA, the CDR3 is TGTGCCAGCAGTCCACCGAAGGGGAGGGGGACTGAAGCTTTCTTT. This gives the protein CASSPPKGRGTEAFF.

This chain joins TRBV28 and TRBJ1-2; 8 bases map to TRBD1. Germline loops: CDR1 MDHEN, CDR2 SYDVKM. Trimming cost V 7 bases and J 7 bases; bases outside gene matches: 5. There are 12 residues in the CDR3. The CDR3 DNA is TGTGCCAGCACCGTGGGACAGGCTGGCTACACCTTC. Translated, it gives CASTVGQAGYTF.

The chain carries TRBV3-1 (or the pseudogene TRBV3-2) and TRBJ1-2; possibly TRBD1 for D (6 bases). V lost 0 bases and J lost 5, with 16 bases in between. Germline CDR1 reads LGHDT; CDR2 reads YNNKEL (reference sequence). The CDR3 loop spans 16 amino acids. CDR3 sequence reads: CASSQDRGVGIYGYTF. CDR3 sequence (DNA): TGTGCCAGCAGCCAAGACAGGGGAGTGGGGATTTATGGCTACACCTTC.

The chain employs TRBV7-9 and TRBJ1-2; TRBD1 is a possible D gene (6 bases). This CDR3 is 13 amino acids long. Between the trimmed V and J ends, which lost 0 bases and 6 bases, there was a span of 8 bases. Per germline, CDR1 SEHNR and CDR2 FQNEAQ (reference sequence). The DNA for the CDR3 is TGTGCCAGCAGCTTAGCGGGGGGGCATGGCTACACCTTC. Protein sequence: CASSLAGGHGYTF. Full variable domain (remainder filled in from reference TRBV7-9 and TRBJ1-2): DTGVSQNPRHKITKRGQNVTFRCDPISEHNRLYWYRQTLGQGPEFLTYFQNEAQLEKSRLLSDRFSAERPKGSFSTLEIQRTEQGDSAMYLCASSLAGGHGYTFGSGTRLTVV.

V is TRBV9 and J is TRBJ1-5, with D possibly matching TRBD1 (5 bases). The CDR3 extends over 15 amino acids. The V end lost 0 bases, the J end lost 3 bases, and 10 bases lay between the germline ends. The germline V gene has CDR1 SGDLS and CDR2 YYNGEE. The CDR3 loop reads CASSVGGHDNQPQHF. The CDR3 DNA reads as TGTGCCAGCAGCGTAGGTGGACACGACAATCAGCCCCAGCATTTT.

This chain links TRBV19 with TRBJ1-1; 9 nucleotides agree with TRBD1. The germline V gene encodes CDR1 LNHDA and CDR2 SQIVND (reference sequence). Trimming removed 8 bases from V and 5 bases from J; junction bases left unmatched: 12. This CDR3 region has 15 residues. The CDR3: CASGRTGDFGTEAFF. The CDR3, as DNA: TGTGCCAGTGGGCGGACAGGGGATTTTGGGACTGAAGCTTTCTTT.

This chain links TRBV7-9 with TRBJ1-4; D may be TRBD1 (6 bases). The CDR3 has 14 amino acids. Germline V CDR1 and CDR2: SEHNR, FQNEAQ (reference sequence). V was shortened by 0 bases and J by 8 bases, with 10 bases between the two germline ends. CDR3 DNA: TGTGCCAGCAGCTTAGCGTCAGGGGCCGAAAAACTGTTTTTT. It yields the protein CASSLASGAEKLFF.

The chain employs TRBV5-1 and TRBJ1-1; TRBD1 matches 7 bases. Looked up from germline, CDR1 is SGHRS and CDR2 is YFSETQ. V shed 4 bases, J shed 0 bases, and the junction held 3 bases outside the gene matches. The CDR3 length is 14 residues. CDR3 in DNA: TGCGCCAGCAGCATGGGACAGATGAACACTGAAGCTTTCTTT. It codes for CASSMGQMNTEAFF.

The V call is TRBV5-1, the J call TRBJ1-6; D possibly corresponds to TRBD1 (5 bases). The V end lost 1 base, the J end lost 7 bases, and 12 bases lay between the germline ends. CDR3 length equals 15 residues. Looked up from germline, CDR1 is SGHRS and CDR2 is YFSETQ. This CDR3 is CASSLYRAGNSPLHF. CDR3 sequence (DNA): TGCGCCAGCAGCTTGTATCGGGCAGGGAATTCACCCCTCCACTTT.

The J gene is TRBJ1-1, the V gene TRBV15; 7 bases line up with TRBD1. The CDR3 runs 15 residues. J was trimmed by 5 bases and V by 1 base; bases with no gene match: 7. Germline lookup yields CDR1 LNHNV and CDR2 YYDKDF (reference sequence). The CDR3 DNA reads as TGTGCCACCAGCAGAGCATCAGGGGGAGCGACTGAAGCTTTCTTT. Amino acids: CATSRASGGATEAFF. The whole variable domain, filled in from reference TRBV15 and TRBJ1-1, reads DAMVIQNPRYQVTQFGKPVTLSCSQTLNHNVMYWYQQKSSQAPKLLFHYYDKDFNNEADTPDNFQSRRPNTSFCFLDIRSPGLGDTAMYLCATSRASGGATEAFFGQGTRLTVV.

The V and J genes are TRBV6-6 and TRBJ1-3, with no clear D. The CDR3 consists of 15 residues. Germline lookup yields CDR1 MNHNY and CDR2 SVGAGI (reference sequence). The V end lost 3 bases, the J end lost 0 bases, and 9 bases lay between the germline ends. CDR3 nucleotide sequence: TGTGCCAGCAGTTATCCCCTCAGCTCTGGAAACACCATATATTTT. Protein product: CASSYPLSSGNTIYF.

The chain joins TRBV7-2 to TRBJ2-2, with D possibly matching TRBD1 (6 bases). V was pared by 5 bases and J by 4 bases, with 14 bases between. The CDR3 runs to 15 residues. Germline CDR1 reads SGHTA; CDR2 reads FQGNSA. As DNA, the CDR3 is TGTGCCAGCAGCCCAAACAGGGTCTCCACCGGGGAGCTGTTTTTT. This translates into CASSPNRVSTGELFF.

The CDR3 nucleotides read TGTGCCATCAGTAAAGGACAGGGGGATGGCTACACCTTC. Translated, it gives CAISKGQGDGYTF. The chain combines TRBV10-3 with TRBJ1-2; 10 bases match TRBD1. J gave up 6 bases and V 5 bases, and 3 bases lay outside the gene matches. The CDR3 runs 13 residues. In germline, CDR1 is ENHRY, CDR2 SYGVKD.

The chain links TRBV24-1 to TRBJ1-3, with D possibly TRBD1 on 6 matching bases. Germline V lookup: CDR1 KGHDR, CDR2 SFDVKD. The CDR3 is made up of 15 amino acids. The germline V and J ends were trimmed by 3 bases and 0 bases, with 8 bases remaining between them. The DNA for the CDR3 is TGTGCCACCAGTGATACAGGGACCTCTGGAAACACCATATATTTT. As protein: CATSDTGTSGNTIYF.

V gene TRBV6-5 combines with J gene TRBJ1-6; D uncertain. V shed 2 bases and J shed 5 bases, with 13 bases lying between them. The CDR3 has 16 amino acids. The germline CDR1 and CDR2 sequences are MNHEY and SVGAGI. The DNA for the CDR3 is TGTGCCAGCAGTTACGAGGGAGACTGGAATAATTCACCCCTCCACTTT. This translates into CASSYEGDWNNSPLHF.

J is TRBJ1-4 and V is TRBV7-2, with a weak D call TRBD1 (6 bases). This CDR3 region has 14 residues. Germline V gene sequence: CDR1 SGHTA, CDR2 FQGNSA. V was clipped by 5 bases and J by 4 bases, with 11 bases between them. The CDR3 spells CASSPRGFNEKLFF. CDR3 in DNA: TGTGCCAGCAGCCCCAGGGGCTTTAATGAAAAACTGTTTTTT.

The rearrangement uses TRBV28 and TRBJ1-2; D gene ambiguous. CDR1 and CDR2 (germline): MDHEN, SYDVKM. The CDR3 consists of 12 residues. Trimming stripped 8 bases from V and 8 bases from J, with 15 bases between. The CDR3: CASLRPGRGYTF. CDR3 nucleotides: TGTGCCAGCCTTAGGCCAGGAAGAGGCTACACCTTC.